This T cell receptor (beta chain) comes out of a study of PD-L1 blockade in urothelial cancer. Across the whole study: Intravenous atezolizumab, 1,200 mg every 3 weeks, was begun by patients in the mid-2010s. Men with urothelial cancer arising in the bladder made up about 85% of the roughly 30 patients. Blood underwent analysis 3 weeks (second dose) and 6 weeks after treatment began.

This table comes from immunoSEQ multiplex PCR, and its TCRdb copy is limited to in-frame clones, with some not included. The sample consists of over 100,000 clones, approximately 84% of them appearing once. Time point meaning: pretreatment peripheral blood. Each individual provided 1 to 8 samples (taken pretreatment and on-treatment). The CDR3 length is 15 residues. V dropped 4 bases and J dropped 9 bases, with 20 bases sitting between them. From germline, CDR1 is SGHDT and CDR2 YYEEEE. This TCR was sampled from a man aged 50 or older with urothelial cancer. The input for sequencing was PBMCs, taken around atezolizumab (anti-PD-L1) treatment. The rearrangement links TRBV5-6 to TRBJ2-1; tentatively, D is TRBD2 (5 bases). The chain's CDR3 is CASSLRDLHRVEQFF. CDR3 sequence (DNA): TGTGCCAGCAGCCTCCGGGATCTTCACCGGGTTGAGCAGTTCTTC.